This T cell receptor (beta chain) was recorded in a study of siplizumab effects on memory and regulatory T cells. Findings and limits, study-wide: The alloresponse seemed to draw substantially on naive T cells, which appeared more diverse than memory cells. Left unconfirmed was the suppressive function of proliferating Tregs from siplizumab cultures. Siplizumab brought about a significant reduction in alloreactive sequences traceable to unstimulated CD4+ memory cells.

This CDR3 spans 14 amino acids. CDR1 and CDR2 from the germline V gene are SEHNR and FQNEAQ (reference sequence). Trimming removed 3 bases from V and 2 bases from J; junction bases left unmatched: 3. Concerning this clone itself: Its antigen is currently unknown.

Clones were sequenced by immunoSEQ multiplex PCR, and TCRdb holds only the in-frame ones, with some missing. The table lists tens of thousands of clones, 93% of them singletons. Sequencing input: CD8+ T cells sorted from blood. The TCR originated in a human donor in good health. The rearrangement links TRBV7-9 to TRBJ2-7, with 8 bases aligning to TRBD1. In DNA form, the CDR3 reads TGTGCCAGCAGCTTCGGGACAGGTCCCTACGAGCAGTACTTC. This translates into CASSFGTGPYEQYF. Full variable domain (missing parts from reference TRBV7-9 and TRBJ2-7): DTGVSQNPRHKITKRGQNVTFRCDPISEHNRLYWYRQTLGQGPEFLTYFQNEAQLEKSRLLSDRFSAERPKGSFSTLEIQRTEQGDSAMYLCASSFGTGPYEQYFGPGTRLTVT.